Listed here are 25 T cell receptor beta chains from one sample, sequenced in a study of blood T cell repertoires in COVID-19. The assay was immunoSEQ multiplex PCR, and TCRdb's table has in-frame clones only and misses some. The repertoire includes hundreds of thousands of clones, roughly nine tenths of them detected once, and roughly 6.2% sits in the top ten. Sequenced: PBMCs or T cells enriched from blood (not recorded which). The receptors shown here come from a woman aged 40 to 55 who had recovered from COVID-19.

The DNA for the CDR3 is TGTGCCAGTCCCCGGACTAGCGGGGCTTACAATGAGCAGTTCTTC. This sequence encodes CASPRTSGAYNEQFF. The V gene is TRBV6-5, the J gene TRBJ2-1; 12 bases are a match to TRBD2. Germline CDR1 and CDR2: MNHEY and SVGAGI. V shed 9 bases, J shed 4 bases, and the junction held 7 bases outside the gene matches. The CDR3 length is 15 residues.

The chain joins TRBV13 to TRBJ1-1; D not certain. The germline V gene encodes CDR1 PRHDT and CDR2 FYEKMQ (reference sequence). Trimming took 1 base from V and 7 from J, leaving 7 bases between them. The CDR3 runs to 12 residues. DNA of the CDR3: TGTGCCAGCAGCTTAGCAGGCGATGAAGCTTTCTTT. Protein sequence: CASSLAGDEAFF.

This sequence joins TRBV18 and TRBJ1-3; D is unresolved. The length of the CDR3 is 13 residues. The germline gives CDR1 KGHSH, CDR2 LQKENI. V was shortened by 5 bases and J by 1 base, with 6 bases between the two germline ends. CDR3 region: CASSSLSGNTIYF. The CDR3 DNA sequence: TGTGCCAGCTCATCCCTTTCTGGAAACACCATATATTTT.

V usage is TRBV24-1 and J usage is TRBJ2-5; 8 bases are shared with TRBD2. J was trimmed by 5 bases and V by 2 bases; bases with no gene match: 6. The CDR3 length is 15 residues. The germline gives CDR1 KGHDR, CDR2 SFDVKD. The CDR3 loop is CATSDSLAGTETQYF. The CDR3 DNA reads TGTGCCACCAGTGATTCTTTAGCGGGGACGGAGACCCAGTACTTC.

The rearrangement uses TRBV27 and TRBJ1-5; no definite D call. The V gene lost 0 bases and the J gene lost 0 bases, with 3 bases spanning the gap. The CDR3 covers 14 residues. The germline gives CDR1 MNHEY, CDR2 SMNVEV (reference sequence). The CDR3 loop reads CASSLSYSNQPQHF. CDR3 coding DNA: TGTGCCAGCAGTTTATCCTATAGCAATCAGCCCCAGCATTTT.

This sequence joins TRBV7-9 and TRBJ1-3, with a possible D match to TRBD1 (5 bases). This CDR3 is 17 amino acids long. V lost 5 bases and J 0 bases, leaving 17 bases between the germline ends. CDR1 and CDR2 (germline): SEHNR, FQNEAQ (reference sequence). CDR3 nucleotides: TGTGCCAGCAGCCCCCGCCCCTACAGGACCTCTGGAAACACCATATATTTT. Translated: CASSPRPYRTSGNTIYF.

The rearrangement links TRBV6-1 to TRBJ1-2, with no clear D. V was shortened by 3 bases and J by 3 bases, with 11 bases between the two germline ends. The length of the CDR3 is 14 residues. Germline assignment: CDR1 MNHNS and CDR2 SASEGT. In DNA form, the CDR3 reads TGTGCCAGCAGTGACCAGGAGGAGGACTATGGCTACACCTTC. Its translation is CASSDQEEDYGYTF.

The gene calls are TRBV29-1 and TRBJ1-2; D is undetermined. The germline CDR1 and CDR2 sequences are SQVTM and ANQGSEA. V was cut by 6 bases and J by 0 bases, with 8 bases left in between. This CDR3 region has 12 residues. CDR3 protein: CSVWRPNYGYTF. CDR3 bases: TGCAGCGTCTGGCGGCCTAACTATGGCTACACCTTC.

The V call is TRBV19, the J call TRBJ2-4, with TRBD2 identical over 7 bases. Losses at the gene ends were 3 bases for V and 7 bases for J; bases not matched to a gene: 12. Per germline, CDR1 LNHDA and CDR2 SQIVND (reference sequence). CDR3 length: 16 amino acids. The CDR3 sequence: CASSIGGRASRNIQYF. The CDR3, as DNA: TGTGCCAGTAGTATTGGTGGGAGGGCCTCACGTAACATTCAGTACTTC.

The chain is built from TRBV29-1 and TRBJ2-1, with D possibly TRBD2 on 5 matching bases. There are 15 residues in the CDR3. V dropped 1 base and J dropped 0 bases, with 10 bases sitting between them. The V gene's germline CDR1 is SQVTM and CDR2 ANQGSEA. CDR3 in amino acids: CSVEGPTSSYNEQFF. CDR3 bases: TGCAGCGTTGAAGGACCCACTAGCTCCTACAATGAGCAGTTCTTC.

The rearrangement joins TRBV18 to TRBJ2-3; D remains unclear. The V and J ends lost 3 bases and 4 bases respectively, with 8 bases between them. This CDR3 has 13 amino acids. Germline V gene sequence: CDR1 KGHSH, CDR2 LQKENI. Here the CDR3 reads CASSPRQSDTQYF. In DNA form, the CDR3 reads TGTGCCAGCTCACCCAGGCAGTCAGATACGCAGTATTTT.

The chain is built from TRBV7-8 and TRBJ1-2; D remains unclear. Trimming removed 1 base from V and 0 bases from J, with 9 bases in between. Looked up from germline, CDR1 is SGHVS and CDR2 is FQNEAQ. This CDR3 region has 15 residues. CDR3 nucleotides: TGTGCCAGCAGCTTAGGGTTTGCAGCTAACTATGGCTACACCTTC. Residues: CASSLGFAANYGYTF.

This sequence joins TRBV10-3 and TRBJ2-7, with 9 bases aligning to TRBD1. J lost 8 bases, V lost 0 bases, and 8 bases had no gene match. The CDR3 has 15 residues. The germline CDR1 and CDR2 sequences are ENHRY and SYGVKD. The CDR3 DNA is TGTGCCATCAGTGAGTCGATTGGGACAGGGATTAAGCAGTACTTC. Residues: CAISESIGTGIKQYF.

This chain links TRBV7-2 with TRBJ2-5; possible D gene TRBD2, 5 bases. V lost 0 bases, J lost 5 bases, and 10 bases lay in between. This CDR3 is 14 amino acids long. Germline lookup yields CDR1 SGHTA and CDR2 FQGNSA. The CDR3 reads CASSLAGVRETQYF. The CDR3 bases are TGTGCCAGCAGCTTAGCGGGAGTCCGGGAGACCCAGTACTTC.

Many counts were recorded for this clone. The DNA for the CDR3 is TGCGCCAGCAGCCAGACTCGGACTAGCGGGAGTGAGACCCAGTACTTC. Translation: CASSQTRTSGSETQYF. J is TRBJ2-5 and V is TRBV4-3; 13 bases line up with TRBD2. Germline values: CDR1 LGHNA, CDR2 YSLEER. The CDR3 is made up of 16 amino acids. After removal of 3 bases from V and 5 bases from J, the junction contained 6 bases not matched to a gene.

The V and J genes are TRBV7-3 and TRBJ2-5; TRBD2 matches 9 bases. J gave up 2 bases and V 3 bases, and 4 bases lay outside the gene matches. Germline values: CDR1 SGHTA, CDR2 FQGTGA. This CDR3 contains 15 residues. The CDR3 DNA reads as TGTGCCAGCAGCTTTTACGCGGGGGGGCAAGAGACCCAGTACTTC. Protein: CASSFYAGGQETQYF.

This chain uses TRBV7-9 with TRBJ2-1; 10 bases are a match to TRBD2. Germline V gene sequence: CDR1 SEHNR, CDR2 FQNEAQ (reference sequence). Trimming took 1 base from V and 7 from J; bases not matched to a gene: 1. The CDR3 sequence is 14 residues long. The CDR3 region has the DNA TGTGCCAGCAGCTTAGGGACTAGCGGAAATGAGCAGTTCTTC. Its translation: CASSLGTSGNEQFF.

The V gene is TRBV6-5, the J gene TRBJ1-3; D might be TRBD1 (6 bases). CDR3 length: 15 residues. The germline V and J ends were trimmed by 4 bases and 4 bases, with 14 bases remaining between them. Germline-derived CDR1 and CDR2 are MNHEY and SVGAGI. In DNA, the CDR3 is TGTGCCAGCAGTTCGTCCGGGACACCCGGAAACACCATATATTTT. Protein: CASSSSGTPGNTIYF.

The rearrangement links TRBV2 to TRBJ2-2; 7 bases line up with TRBD1. The length of the CDR3 is 14 residues. Germline CDR1 is SNHLY and CDR2 is FYNNEI. Trimming removed 6 bases from V and 3 bases from J; junction bases left unmatched: 4. CDR3 DNA: TGTGCCAGCAGGACAGGGTCCGACACCGGGGAGCTGTTTTTT. Amino acids: CASRTGSDTGELFF.

The chain joins TRBV12-3 or TRBV12-4 to TRBJ2-7; D not resolved. The CDR3 covers 12 residues. V lost 6 bases and J 3 bases, leaving 9 bases between the germline ends. The CDR3 loop reads CASSQTGYEQYF. The CDR3 DNA reads TGTGCCAGCAGCCAGACTGGCTACGAGCAGTACTTC.

This rearrangement joins TRBV6-6 to TRBJ2-7; D is perhaps TRBD1 (5 bases). In germline, CDR1 is MNHNY, CDR2 SVGAGI (reference sequence). The CDR3 has 15 residues. V was clipped by 0 bases and J by 6 bases, with 15 bases between them. The CDR3 sequence: CASSYSSQGRVEQYF. The CDR3 coding sequence is TGTGCCAGCAGTTACTCGAGCCAGGGAAGAGTCGAGCAGTACTTC.

The V and J genes are TRBV2 and TRBJ1-2, with D unclear. V gave up 2 bases and J gave up 0 bases, with 7 bases separating them. CDR3 size: 14 residues. The germline CDR1 and CDR2 sequences are SNHLY and FYNNEI. CDR3 sequence reads: CASSERRANYGYTF. CDR3 in DNA: TGTGCCAGCAGTGAAAGGAGAGCTAACTATGGCTACACCTTC.

This chain connects TRBV5-4 to TRBJ1-1, with D possibly being TRBD1 (6 bases). The CDR3 runs to 15 residues. Germline V gene sequence: CDR1 SGHNT, CDR2 YYREEE (reference sequence). V lost 3 bases to trimming and J lost 1 base, with 13 bases between them. This CDR3 reads CASSSGTLWNTEAFF. The CDR3 nucleotides are TGTGCCAGCAGCTCCGGGACATTATGGAACACTGAAGCTTTCTTT. Full variable domain (missing parts from reference TRBV5-4 and TRBJ1-1): ETGVTQSPTHLIKTRGQQVTLRCSSQSGHNTVSWYQQALGQGPQFIFQYYREEENGRGNFPPRFSGLQFPNYSSELNVNALELDDSALYLCASSSGTLWNTEAFFGQGTRLTVV.

This clone was counted only a few times. The V and J genes are TRBV7-2 and TRBJ2-7, with 9 bases identical to TRBD1. Germline assignment: CDR1 SGHTA and CDR2 FQGNSA. This CDR3 spans 13 amino acids. V gave up 5 bases and J gave up 9 bases; unmatched junction bases: 8. The CDR3 here is CASSVGQGIGQYF. The DNA of the CDR3 is TGTGCCAGCAGCGTAGGACAGGGGATTGGGCAGTACTTC.

This clone was seen more than once but under ten times. The V call is TRBV2, the J call TRBJ2-2; D possibly corresponds to TRBD2 (6 bases). There are 16 residues in the CDR3. The germline V gene encodes CDR1 SNHLY and CDR2 FYNNEI. With 3 bases removed from V and 6 bases from J, the gap between germline ends came to 17 bases. The CDR3 DNA is TGTGCCAGCAGTGAGGAGTGGGAGGCGAGTGCCGGGGAGCTGTTTTTT. Translation gives CASSEEWEASAGELFF. Drawing the rest from reference TRBV2 and TRBJ2-2, the complete variable domain is EPEVTQTPSHQVTQMGQEVILRCVPISNHLYFYWYRQILGQKVEFLVSFYNNEISEKSEIFDDQFSVERPDGSNFTLKIRSTKLEDSAMYFCASSEEWEASAGELFFGEGSRLTVL.